This record covers a single TCR beta chain. The target antigen is unknown. This CDR3 is built from 14 residues. With 3 bases removed from V and 8 bases from J, the gap between germline ends came to 14 bases. Per germline, CDR1 LNHNV and CDR2 YYDKDF (reference sequence). This sample was taken from a study of shared clonotypes between healthy human individuals. CD45RO-negative cells were positively selected for CCR7, leaving out terminally differentiated effector memory CD45RA+ cells. TCRdb's copy holds only in-frame clones and misses some; the assay was immunoSEQ multiplex PCR. There are about 550,000 clones in the sample; less than 97% occur only once, and 0.095% to 0.12% lies in the top ten. Points from the study as a whole: Estimated richness values were generally larger in naive subsets than in memory subsets.

J is TRBJ2-1 and V is TRBV15; tentative D call: TRBD2 (6 bases). This clonotype was obtained from a woman aged 25 to 39 in good health. Material: naive CD8+ T cells sorted from blood. The CDR3 DNA reads TGTGCCACCAGCAGGGGGCTTGGGGGGTATGAGCAGTTCTTC. Translation: CATSRGLGGYEQFF.